The T cell receptor beta chain described here comes from a study of blood T cell repertoires in COVID-19 (dated by TCRdb to about 2020). For the wider study: Collaborator samples came from the United States, Italy and Spain and covered acute and convalescent phases of COVID-19. Deeply sampled blood TCRbeta repertoires from subjects exposed to, actively infected with, or recovered from COVID-19 were included in the dataset. The samples were drawn from the first 160 participants of the ongoing ImmuneRACE study and from some 1,300 subjects provided by 6 global collaborators. The repertoires were made available in a free public database intended to serve as a resource for research on the immune response to SARS-CoV-2. The material from the prospective study consisted of cDNA or gDNA derived from T cells, B-cell-depleted T cells, or PBMCs. The sample metadata nearly always contained a de-identified subject ID, COVID-19 status, age in years and sex. Where available, HLA class I and class II types were taken from metadata supplied by the sample provider and were not determined by assay-based typing. Broader findings and caveats from the paper: Clinical and demographic metadata were provided uncurated, with the amount varying by source and participant.

Of note for this clone: This clone's antigen is unknown. The input lacks base qualities; no much larger clone sits a single base away.

The immunoSEQ Assay, a bias-controlled multiplex PCR, was used to amplify TCRbeta CDR3 regions from genomic DNA. Processing in the source paper ran as follows. The number of nucleated cells in each sample was estimated from the amplification of reference gene primers within the assay. Sequence reads were collapsed and filtered to measure the absolute abundance of every unique TCRbeta CDR3 rearrangement. For each sample, productive Simpson clonality was calculated as the square root of Simpson's diversity index over productive rearrangements. Imported from immuneACCESS, the table was reduced by TCRdb to in-frame sequences with V and J called. These copies leave out some clones; in studies compared against another copy, an unresolved V gene accounts for under half, and the cause of the remainder is not known. V and J calls and clone size are those listed in that table; D and trimming were worked out from the DNA. The sample contains tens of thousands of clones, roughly 86% of them found a single time. The ten most abundant clones make up approximately 8% of the sample.

V loses 2 bases of germline sequence and J loses 8 bases, and the interval between the two ends is 12 bases. The CDR3 contains 13 residues, cysteine and phenylalanine counted. Just the 39-base CDR3 DNA is kept, in frame starting at base 1. CDR1 and CDR2, per the germline V gene, are MNHEY and SVGEGT. The collaborating institutions used their own protocols to collect whole blood in K2EDTA tubes. For TCRbeta analysis, collaborator samples were shipped as frozen whole blood, as isolated PBMCs, or as DNA extracted from either sample type. The clonotype was recovered from a human donor with acute or convalescent COVID-19. The donor label of this sample is uncertain. Source material: peripheral blood. The sequence joins TRBV6-2 or TRBV6-3 to TRBJ1-2; the D gene assignment is ambiguous. The CDR3 corresponds to CASSYVAVGGYTF. The DNA sequence reads TGTGCCAGCAGTTACGTTGCGGTCGGGGGCTACACCTTC.